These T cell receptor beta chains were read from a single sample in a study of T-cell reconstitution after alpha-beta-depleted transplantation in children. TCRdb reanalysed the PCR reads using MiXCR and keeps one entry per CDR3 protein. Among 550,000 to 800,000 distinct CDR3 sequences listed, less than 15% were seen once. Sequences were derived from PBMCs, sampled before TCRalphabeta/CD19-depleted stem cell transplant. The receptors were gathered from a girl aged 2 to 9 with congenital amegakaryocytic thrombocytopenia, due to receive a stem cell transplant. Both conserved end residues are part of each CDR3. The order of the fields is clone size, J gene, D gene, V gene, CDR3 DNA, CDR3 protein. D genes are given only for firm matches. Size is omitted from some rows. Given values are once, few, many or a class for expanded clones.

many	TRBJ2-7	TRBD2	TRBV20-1	TGCAGTGCTAGGGCCACTAGCGGGCACGTCTCCTACGAGCAGTACTTC	CSARATSGHVSYEQYF
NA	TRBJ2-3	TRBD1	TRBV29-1	TGCAGCGTTGATCAGGGGGCATGGGATACGCAGTATTTT	CSVDQGAWDTQYF
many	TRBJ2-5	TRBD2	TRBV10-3	TGTGCCATCAGTGATTTAGTTGGCGGGAGCCAAGAGACCCAGTACTTC	CAISDLVGGSQETQYF
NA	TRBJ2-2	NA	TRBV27	TGTGCCAGCAGTTTTTCGCGGATGAACACCGGGGAGCTGTTTTTT	CASSFSRMNTGELFF
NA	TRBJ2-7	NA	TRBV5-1	TGCGCCAGCAGCCCTATGGGTAACGAGCAGTACTTC	CASSPMGNEQYF
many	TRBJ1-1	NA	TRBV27	TGTGCCAGCAGTTTATTCGGGGGGGTCTACACTGAAGCTTTCTTT	CASSLFGGVYTEAFF
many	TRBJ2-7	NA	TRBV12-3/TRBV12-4	TGTGCCAGCAGTTACCGGGGGGCTTACGAGCAGTACTTC	CASSYRGAYEQYF
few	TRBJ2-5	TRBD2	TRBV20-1	TGCAGTGCTAGAGTAAGACGACTAGCGGGAGGGAGGGGCTACCAAGAGACCCAGTACTTC	CSARVRRLAGGRGYQETQYF
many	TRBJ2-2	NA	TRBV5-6	TGTGCCAGCAGCTTGGTCCAGAGCACCGGGGAGCTGTTTTTT	CASSLVQSTGELFF
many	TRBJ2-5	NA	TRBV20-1	TGCAGTGCTAGAGATGGGGCTCGGCAGGGAGAGACCCAGTACTTC	CSARDGARQGETQYF
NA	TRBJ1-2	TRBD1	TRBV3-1	TGTGCCAGCAGCCAACCGGGACAGAGCTATGGCTACACCTTC	CASSQPGQSYGYTF
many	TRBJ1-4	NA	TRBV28	TGTGCCAGCAGCCTACATGGAGCAGATGAAAAACTGTTTTTT	CASSLHGADEKLFF
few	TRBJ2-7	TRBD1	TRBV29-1	TGCAGCGTTGGGAGACAGGGCGACGAGCAGTACTTC	CSVGRQGDEQYF
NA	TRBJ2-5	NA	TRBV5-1	TGCGCCAGCAGGCCTGGTAGGGACCCCATGGAGACCCAGTACTTC	CASRPGRDPMETQYF
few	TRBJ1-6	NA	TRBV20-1	TGCAGTGCTGGGTGGGGTAGCTCACCCCTCCACTTT	CSAGWGSSPLHF
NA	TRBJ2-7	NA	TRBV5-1	TGCGCCAGCAGCTTAAGAGTTGATATTCCTTCCTACGAGCAGTACTTC	CASSLRVDIPSYEQYF
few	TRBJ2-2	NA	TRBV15	TGTGCCACCAGCAGACGGCCCTACACCGGGGAGCTGTTTTTT	CATSRRPYTGELFF
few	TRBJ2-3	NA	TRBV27	TGTGCCAGCAGTTTAATTGGCTCGGACAGCACAGATACGCAGTATTTT	CASSLIGSDSTDTQYF
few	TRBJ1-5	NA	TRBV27	TGTGCCAGCAGGAGGGACGGGCTCCCCGGAAATCAGCCCCAGCATTTT	CASRRDGLPGNQPQHF
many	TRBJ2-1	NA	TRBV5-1	TGCGCCAGCAGCTTGCCGTCTATCAATGAGCAGTTCTTC	CASSLPSINEQFF
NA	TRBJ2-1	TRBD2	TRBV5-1	TGCGCCAGCAGCTTTACAGCGGGAGCGTCCAATGAGCAGTTCTTC	CASSFTAGASNEQFF
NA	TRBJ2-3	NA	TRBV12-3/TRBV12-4	TGTGCCAGCACCCTCGGGGGAGATACGCAGTATTTT	CASTLGGDTQYF
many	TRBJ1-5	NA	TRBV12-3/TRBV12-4	TGTGCCAGCGGTGGAAGGGCGGGGTATAGCAATCAGCCCCAGCATTTT	CASGGRAGYSNQPQHF
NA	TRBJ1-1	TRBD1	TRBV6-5	TGTGCCAGCAGTTACTTCTGGGCAGGGGGGTTTTTAACTGAAGCTTTCTTT	CASSYFWAGGFLTEAFF
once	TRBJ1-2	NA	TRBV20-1	TGCAGTGCTATTCGACAGGTCGATGGCTACACCTTC	CSAIRQVDGYTF
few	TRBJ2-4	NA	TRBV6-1	TGTGCCAGCAACCCCTACCCACAGTCTACGAACATTCAGTACTTC	CASNPYPQSTNIQYF
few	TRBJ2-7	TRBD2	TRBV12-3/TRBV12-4	TGTGCCAGCAGCCCGACTAGCGGGGGCTTCCCCTCCTACGAGCAGTACTTC	CASSPTSGGFPSYEQYF
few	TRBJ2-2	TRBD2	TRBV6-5	TGTGCCAGCAGTTTACGGGAGGGAGGCATCGGGGAGCTGTTTTTT	CASSLREGGIGELFF
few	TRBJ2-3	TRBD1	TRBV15	TGTGCCACCAGCACCGGGACAGGTCTCGATACGCAGTATTTT	CATSTGTGLDTQYF
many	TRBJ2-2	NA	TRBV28	TGTGCCAGCACAACTTTCGGGGAGCTGTTTTTT	CASTTFGELFF
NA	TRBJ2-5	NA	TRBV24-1	TGTGCCACCAGTGATTTGCTCATTCTGTACCAAGAGACCCAGTACTTC	CATSDLLILYQETQYF
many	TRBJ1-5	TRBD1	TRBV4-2	TGTGCCAGCAGTTTGGGGACAGCATTTAGCAATCAGCCCCAGCATTTT	CASSLGTAFSNQPQHF
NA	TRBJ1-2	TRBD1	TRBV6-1	TGTGCCAGCCTGAACTTCCAGGGGGAGGTGGGCTATGGCTACACCTTC	CASLNFQGEVGYGYTF
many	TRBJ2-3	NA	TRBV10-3	TGTGCCATCAGACCAGTCGTCGGCGGGGCTAGCACAGATACGCAGTATTTT	CAIRPVVGGASTDTQYF
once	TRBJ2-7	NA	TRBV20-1	TGCTGTGCTAGAGCCAGCGGGCCAGGGGGCTCCTACGAGCAGTACTTC	CCARASGPGGSYEQYF
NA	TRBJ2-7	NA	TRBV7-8	TGTGCCAGCAGCCCACACCGGGACGCCTACGAGCAGTACTTC	CASSPHRDAYEQYF
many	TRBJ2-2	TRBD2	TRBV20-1	TGCAGTGCGCAGGGACTAGCGGGAGGTTACACCGGGGAGCTGTTTTTT	CSAQGLAGGYTGELFF
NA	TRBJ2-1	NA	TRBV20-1	TGCAGTGCTCGGAGTGGGTCTGGCGGCTTTAGTTACAATGAGCAGTTCTTC	CSARSGSGGFSYNEQFF
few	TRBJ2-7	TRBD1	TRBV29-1	TGCAGCGTCCAGGACAGGGACTTCTACGAGCAGTACTTC	CSVQDRDFYEQYF
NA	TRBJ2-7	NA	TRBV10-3	TGTGCCGCCCAGACAGCCTCCTACGAGCAGTACTTC	CAAQTASYEQYF
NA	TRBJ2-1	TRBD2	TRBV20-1	TGCAGTGCTAGAGATTCGCGGGAGGCTTACAATGAGCAGTTCTTC	CSARDSREAYNEQFF
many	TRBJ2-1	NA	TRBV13	TGTGCCAGCAGCCGGGACGGAATCAAGAATGAGCAGTTCTTC	CASSRDGIKNEQFF
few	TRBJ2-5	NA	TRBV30	TGTGCCTGGTGCGGCCCGGCAAACTCGGTAGAGACCCAGTACTTC	CAWCGPANSVETQYF
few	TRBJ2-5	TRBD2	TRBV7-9	TGTGCCAGCAGCTTAGTAGCGGGACCTCAAGAGACCCAGTACTTC	CASSLVAGPQETQYF
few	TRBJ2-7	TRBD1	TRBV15	TGTGCCACCAGCTCCCGGGACAGGGGGTTTCTTTGGTACGAGCAGTACTTC	CATSSRDRGFLWYEQYF